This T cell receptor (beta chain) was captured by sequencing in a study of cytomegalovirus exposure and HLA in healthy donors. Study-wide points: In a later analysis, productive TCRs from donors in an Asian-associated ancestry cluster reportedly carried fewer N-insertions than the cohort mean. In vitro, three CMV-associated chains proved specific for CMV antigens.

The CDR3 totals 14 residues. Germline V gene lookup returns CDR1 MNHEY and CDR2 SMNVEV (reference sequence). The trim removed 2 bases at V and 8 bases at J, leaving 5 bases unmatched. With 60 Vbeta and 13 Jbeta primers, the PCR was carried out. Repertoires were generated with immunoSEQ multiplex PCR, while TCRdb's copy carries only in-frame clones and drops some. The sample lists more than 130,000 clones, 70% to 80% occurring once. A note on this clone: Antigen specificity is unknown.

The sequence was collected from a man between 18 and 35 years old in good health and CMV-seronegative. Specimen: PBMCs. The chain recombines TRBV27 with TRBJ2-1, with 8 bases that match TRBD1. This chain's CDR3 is CASSLQGAWDEQFF. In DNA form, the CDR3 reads TGTGCCAGCAGTTTACAGGGGGCATGGGATGAGCAGTTCTTC.